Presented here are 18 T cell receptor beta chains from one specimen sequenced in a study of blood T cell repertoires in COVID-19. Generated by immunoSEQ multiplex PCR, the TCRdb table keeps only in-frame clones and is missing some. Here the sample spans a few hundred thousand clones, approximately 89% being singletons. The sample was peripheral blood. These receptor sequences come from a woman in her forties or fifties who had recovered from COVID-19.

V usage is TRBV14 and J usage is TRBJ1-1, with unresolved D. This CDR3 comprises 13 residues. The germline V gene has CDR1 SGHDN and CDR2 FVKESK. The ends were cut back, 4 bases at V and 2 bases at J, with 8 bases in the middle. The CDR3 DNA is TGTGCCAGCAGCCGGAACAGAAACACTGAAGCTTTCTTT. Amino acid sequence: CASSRNRNTEAFF.

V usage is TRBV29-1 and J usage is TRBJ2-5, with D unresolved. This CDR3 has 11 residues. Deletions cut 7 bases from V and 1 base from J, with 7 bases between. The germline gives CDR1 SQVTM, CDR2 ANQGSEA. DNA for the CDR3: TGCAGCGCCATACTCCAAGAGACCCAGTACTTC. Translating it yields CSAILQETQYF.

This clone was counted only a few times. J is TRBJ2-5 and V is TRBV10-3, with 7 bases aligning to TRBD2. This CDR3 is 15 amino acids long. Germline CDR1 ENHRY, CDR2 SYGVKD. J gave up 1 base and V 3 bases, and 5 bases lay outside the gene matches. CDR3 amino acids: CAISDRRGSQETQYF. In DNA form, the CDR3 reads TGTGCCATCAGTGACCGGCGGGGGAGCCAAGAGACCCAGTACTTC.

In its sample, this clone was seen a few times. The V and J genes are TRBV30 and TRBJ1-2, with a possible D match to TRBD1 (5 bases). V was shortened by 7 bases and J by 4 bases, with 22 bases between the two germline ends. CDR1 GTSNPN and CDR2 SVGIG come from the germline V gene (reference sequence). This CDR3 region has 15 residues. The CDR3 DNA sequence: TGTGCCTCACGGAGGGGTCTCACACCCTTCTATGGCTACACCTTC. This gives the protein CASRRGLTPFYGYTF.

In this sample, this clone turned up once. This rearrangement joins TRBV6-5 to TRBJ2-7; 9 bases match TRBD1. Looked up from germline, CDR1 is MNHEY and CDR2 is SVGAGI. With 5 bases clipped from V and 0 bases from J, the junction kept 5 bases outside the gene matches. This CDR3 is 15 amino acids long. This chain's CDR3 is CASSPGTGISYEQYF. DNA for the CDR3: TGTGCCAGCAGTCCCGGGACAGGGATCTCCTACGAGCAGTACTTC.

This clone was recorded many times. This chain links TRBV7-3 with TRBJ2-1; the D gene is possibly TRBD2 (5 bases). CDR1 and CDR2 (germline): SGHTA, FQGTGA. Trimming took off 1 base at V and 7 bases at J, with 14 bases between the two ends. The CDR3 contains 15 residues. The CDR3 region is CASSLIGDAVNEQFF. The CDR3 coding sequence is TGTGCCAGCAGCTTAATCGGGGATGCGGTGAATGAGCAGTTCTTC.

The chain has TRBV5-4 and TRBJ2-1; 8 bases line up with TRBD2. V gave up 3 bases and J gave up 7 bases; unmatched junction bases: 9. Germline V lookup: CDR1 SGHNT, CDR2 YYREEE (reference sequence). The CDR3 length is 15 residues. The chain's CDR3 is CASSSAGAVWNEQFF. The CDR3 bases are TGTGCCAGCAGCTCAGCGGGAGCGGTCTGGAATGAGCAGTTCTTC.

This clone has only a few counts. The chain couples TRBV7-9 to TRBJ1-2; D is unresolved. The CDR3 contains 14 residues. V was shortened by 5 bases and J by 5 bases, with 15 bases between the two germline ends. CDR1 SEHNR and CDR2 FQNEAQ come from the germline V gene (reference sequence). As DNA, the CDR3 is TGTGCCAGCAGCGACGCCCGTGGAGGGTATGGCTACACCTTC. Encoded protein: CASSDARGGYGYTF.

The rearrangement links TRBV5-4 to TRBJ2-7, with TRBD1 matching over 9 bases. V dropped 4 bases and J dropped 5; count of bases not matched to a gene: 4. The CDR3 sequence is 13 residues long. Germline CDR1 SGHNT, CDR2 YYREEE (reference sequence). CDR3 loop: CASSRRTGDEQYF. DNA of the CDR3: TGTGCCAGCAGCCGACGGACAGGGGACGAGCAGTACTTC.

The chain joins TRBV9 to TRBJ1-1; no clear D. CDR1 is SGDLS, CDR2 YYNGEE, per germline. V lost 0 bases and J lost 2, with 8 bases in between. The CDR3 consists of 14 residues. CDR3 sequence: CASSVALANTEAFF. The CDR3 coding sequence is TGTGCCAGCAGCGTAGCCCTGGCTAACACTGAAGCTTTCTTT.

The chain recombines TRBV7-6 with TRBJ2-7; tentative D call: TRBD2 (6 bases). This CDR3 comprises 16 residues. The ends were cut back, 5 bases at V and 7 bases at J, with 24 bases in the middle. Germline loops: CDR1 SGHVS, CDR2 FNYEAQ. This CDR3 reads CASSEESVGGKGEQYF. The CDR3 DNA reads TGTGCCAGCAGCGAAGAATCGGTAGGAGGGAAGGGGGAGCAGTACTTC.

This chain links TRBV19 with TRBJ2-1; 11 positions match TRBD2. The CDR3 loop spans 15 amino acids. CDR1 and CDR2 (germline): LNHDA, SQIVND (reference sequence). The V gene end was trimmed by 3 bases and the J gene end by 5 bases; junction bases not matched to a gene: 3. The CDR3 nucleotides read TGTGCCAGTAGTATTAGCGGGAGGGCCAACAATGAGCAGTTCTTC. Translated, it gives CASSISGRANNEQFF.

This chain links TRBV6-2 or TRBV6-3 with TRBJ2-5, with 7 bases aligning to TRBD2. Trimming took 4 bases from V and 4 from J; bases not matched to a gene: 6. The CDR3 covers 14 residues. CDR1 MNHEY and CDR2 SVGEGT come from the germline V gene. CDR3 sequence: CASSWGGSGETQYF. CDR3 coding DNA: TGTGCCAGCAGTTGGGGAGGGAGTGGAGAGACCCAGTACTTC.

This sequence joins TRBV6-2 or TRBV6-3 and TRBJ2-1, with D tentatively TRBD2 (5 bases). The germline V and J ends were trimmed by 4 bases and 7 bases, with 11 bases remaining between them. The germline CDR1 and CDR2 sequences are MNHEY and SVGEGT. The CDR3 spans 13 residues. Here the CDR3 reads CASSSNRRNEQFF. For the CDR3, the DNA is TGTGCCAGCAGTTCAAACCGGAGGAATGAGCAGTTCTTC.

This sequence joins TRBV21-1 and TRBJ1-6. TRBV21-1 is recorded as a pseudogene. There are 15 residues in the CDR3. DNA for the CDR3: TGTGCCAGCAGGCATTCGGGGTGTAGTAATTCACCCCTCCACTTT. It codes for CASRHSGCSNSPLHF.

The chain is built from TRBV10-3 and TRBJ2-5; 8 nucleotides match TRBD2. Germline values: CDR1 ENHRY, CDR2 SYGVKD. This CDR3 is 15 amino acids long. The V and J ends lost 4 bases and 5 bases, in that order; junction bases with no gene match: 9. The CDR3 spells CAISGTGTRGETQYF. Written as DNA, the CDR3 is TGTGCCATCAGTGGGACCGGGACTAGAGGGGAGACCCAGTACTTC.

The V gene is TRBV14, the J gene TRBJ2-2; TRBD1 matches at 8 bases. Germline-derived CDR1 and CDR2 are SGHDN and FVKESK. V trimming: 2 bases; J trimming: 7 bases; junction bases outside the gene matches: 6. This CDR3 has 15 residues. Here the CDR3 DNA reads TGTGCCAGCAGCCAATTCCAGGGGGCAGGCGGGGAGCTGTTTTTT. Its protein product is CASSQFQGAGGELFF.

CDR3 nucleotides: TGTGCCAGCTCATTACAGGGACAGAACACTGAAGCTTTCTTT. As protein: CASSLQGQNTEAFF. V and J are TRBV18 and TRBJ1-1; tentative D call: TRBD1 (6 bases). Between the trimmed V and J ends, which lost 5 bases and 1 base, there was a span of 11 bases. Germline CDR1 KGHSH, CDR2 LQKENI. This CDR3 contains 14 residues.